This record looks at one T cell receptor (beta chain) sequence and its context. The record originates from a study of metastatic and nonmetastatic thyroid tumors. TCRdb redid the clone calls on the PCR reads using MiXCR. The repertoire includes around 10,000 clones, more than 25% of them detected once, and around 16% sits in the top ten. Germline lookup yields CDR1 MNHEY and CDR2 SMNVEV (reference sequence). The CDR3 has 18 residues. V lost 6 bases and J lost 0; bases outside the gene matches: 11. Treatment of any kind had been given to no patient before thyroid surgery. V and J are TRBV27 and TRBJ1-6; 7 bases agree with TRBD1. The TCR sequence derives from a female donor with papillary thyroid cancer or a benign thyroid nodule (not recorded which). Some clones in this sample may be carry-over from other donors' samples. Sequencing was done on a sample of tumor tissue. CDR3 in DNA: TGTGCCAGCAGCGAATCCTGGGACAGTAGCTCCTATAATTCACCCCTCCACTTT. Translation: CASSESWDSSSYNSPLHF.